This entry is about one T cell receptor (beta chain). TCRdb's copy holds only in-frame clones and misses some; the assay was immunoSEQ multiplex PCR. The table has 150,000 to 200,000 clones, roughly 88% seen once. These data are taken from a study of cytotoxic CD8 clonotypes in ibrutinib-treated CLL. This CDR3 contains 12 residues. The V gene's germline CDR1 is SGHTA and CDR2 FQGNSA. Between the trimmed V and J ends, which lost 2 bases and 9 bases, there was a span of 8 bases. This receptor was identified in a human donor with chronic lymphocytic leukemia. The sample consisted of PBMCs, taken at disease progression, from a patient treated with ibrutinib. The rearrangement links TRBV7-2 to TRBJ2-1, with a tentative D call TRBD2 (5 bases). The CDR3 reads CASSLLRGEQFF. CDR3 in DNA: TGTGCCAGCAGCTTACTTCGGGGTGAGCAGTTCTTC.